Described below is a single TCR beta chain sequence and its context. The specificity of this receptor is unknown. No quality values exist for individual bases; no much larger clone is one base distant. These data belong to a study of blood T cell repertoires in COVID-19 (dated by TCRdb to 2020 to 2021). Study-level background: Samples from collaborators originated in the United States, Italy and Spain and spanned both the acute and convalescent phases of COVID-19. The sample metadata nearly always contained a de-identified subject ID, COVID-19 status, age in years and sex. The samples were drawn from the first 160 participants of the ongoing ImmuneRACE study and from some 1,300 subjects provided by 6 global collaborators. The material from the prospective study consisted of cDNA or gDNA derived from T cells, B-cell-depleted T cells, or PBMCs. The repertoires were made available in a free public database intended to serve as a resource for research on the immune response to SARS-CoV-2. Where available, HLA class I and class II types were obtained from metadata supplied by the sample provider rather than from assay-based typing. Deeply sampled blood TCRbeta repertoires from subjects exposed to, actively infected with, or recovered from COVID-19 were included in the dataset. What the study reported, not specific to this receptor: How much clinical and demographic metadata was included differed by source and by participant, and the metadata was provided uncurated.

TCRbeta CDR3 regions were amplified from genomic DNA using the immunoSEQ Assay, a bias-controlled multiplex PCR. As for how the authors treated the data: The number of nucleated cells in each sample was estimated from the amplification of reference gene primers within the assay. To quantify the absolute abundance of each unique TCRbeta CDR3 rearrangement, sequence reads were collapsed and filtered. Productive Simpson clonality was computed per sample as the square root of Simpson's diversity index over productive rearrangements. The clones in this table, taken by TCRdb from immuneACCESS, are in-frame only. Not every clone is retained; where verified, under half of the shortfall comes from an unresolved V gene, and the cause of the rest is unknown. Clone size and V and J calls were adopted from that table, with D and trimming inferred from the DNA. This sample comprises about 30,000 clones, 80% to 90% of them detected only once. Roughly 28% of the sample belongs to the ten largest clones.

Each collaborating institution followed its own protocols to collect whole blood in K2EDTA tubes. For TCRbeta analysis, collaborator samples were shipped as frozen whole blood, as isolated PBMCs, or as DNA extracted from either sample type. Including cysteine and phenylalanine, the CDR3 has 16 amino acids. The kept DNA is CDR3 alone, 48 bases in frame from the first base. Via the germline V gene (reference sequence), CDR1 is LGHDT and CDR2 YNNKEL. For this chain, trimming is 2 bases at the V end and 5 bases at the J end, and the number of junction bases without a gene match is 9. The sequence came from a human donor in a cohort sampled during active COVID-19. What was sequenced was peripheral blood. In this chain, TRBV3-1 (or the pseudogene TRBV3-2) is recombined with TRBJ2-1; TRBD2 lines up with 7 middle nucleotides. The CDR3 region: CASSQFKWGGDNEQFF. The sequenced DNA: TGTGCCAGCAGCCAATTTAAGTGGGGGGGGGACAATGAGCAGTTCTTC.